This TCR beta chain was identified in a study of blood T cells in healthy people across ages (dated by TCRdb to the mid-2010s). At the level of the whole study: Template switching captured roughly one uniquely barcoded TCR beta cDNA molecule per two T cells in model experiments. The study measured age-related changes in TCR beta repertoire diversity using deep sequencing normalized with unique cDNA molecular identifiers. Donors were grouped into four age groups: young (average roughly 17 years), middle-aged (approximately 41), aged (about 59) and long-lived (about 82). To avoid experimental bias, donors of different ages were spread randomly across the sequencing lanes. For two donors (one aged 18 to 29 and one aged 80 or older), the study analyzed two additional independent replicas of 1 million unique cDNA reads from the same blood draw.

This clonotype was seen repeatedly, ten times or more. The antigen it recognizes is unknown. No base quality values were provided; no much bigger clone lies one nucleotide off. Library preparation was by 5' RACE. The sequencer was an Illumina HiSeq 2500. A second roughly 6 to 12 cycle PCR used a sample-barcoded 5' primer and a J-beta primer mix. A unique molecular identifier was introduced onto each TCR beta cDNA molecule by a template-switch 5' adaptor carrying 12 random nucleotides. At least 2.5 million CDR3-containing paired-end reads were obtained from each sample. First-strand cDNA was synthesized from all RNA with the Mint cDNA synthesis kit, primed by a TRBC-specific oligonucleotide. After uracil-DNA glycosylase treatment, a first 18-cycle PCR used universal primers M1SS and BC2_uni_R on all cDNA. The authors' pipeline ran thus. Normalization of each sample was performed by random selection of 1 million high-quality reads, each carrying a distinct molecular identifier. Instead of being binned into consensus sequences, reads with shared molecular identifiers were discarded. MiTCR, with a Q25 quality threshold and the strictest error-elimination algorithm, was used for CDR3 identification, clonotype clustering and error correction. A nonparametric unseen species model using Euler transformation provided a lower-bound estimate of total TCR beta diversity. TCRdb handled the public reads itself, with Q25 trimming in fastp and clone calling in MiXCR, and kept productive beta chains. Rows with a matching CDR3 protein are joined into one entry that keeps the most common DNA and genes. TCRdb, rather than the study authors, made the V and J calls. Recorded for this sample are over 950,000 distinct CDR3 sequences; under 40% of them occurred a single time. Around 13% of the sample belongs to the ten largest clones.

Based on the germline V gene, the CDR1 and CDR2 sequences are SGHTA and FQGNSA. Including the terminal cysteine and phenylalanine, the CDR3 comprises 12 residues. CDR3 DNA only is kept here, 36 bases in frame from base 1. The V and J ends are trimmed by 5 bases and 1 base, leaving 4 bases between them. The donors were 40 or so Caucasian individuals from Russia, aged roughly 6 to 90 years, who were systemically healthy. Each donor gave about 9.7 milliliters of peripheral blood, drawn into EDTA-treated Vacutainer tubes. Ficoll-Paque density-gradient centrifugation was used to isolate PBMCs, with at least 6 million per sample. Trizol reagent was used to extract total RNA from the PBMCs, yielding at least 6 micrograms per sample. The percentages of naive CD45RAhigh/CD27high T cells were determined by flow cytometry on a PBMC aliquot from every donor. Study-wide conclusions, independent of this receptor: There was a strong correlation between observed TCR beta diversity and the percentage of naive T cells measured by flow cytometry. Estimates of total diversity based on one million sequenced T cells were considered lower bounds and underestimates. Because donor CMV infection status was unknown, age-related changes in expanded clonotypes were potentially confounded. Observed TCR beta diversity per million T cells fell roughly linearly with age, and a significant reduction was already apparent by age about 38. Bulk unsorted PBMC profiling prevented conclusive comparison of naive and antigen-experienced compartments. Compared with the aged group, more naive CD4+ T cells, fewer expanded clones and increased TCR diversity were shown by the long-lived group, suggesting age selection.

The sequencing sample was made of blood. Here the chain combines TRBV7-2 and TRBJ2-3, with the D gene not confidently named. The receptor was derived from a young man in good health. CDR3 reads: CASSRRTDTQYF. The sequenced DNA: TGTGCCAGCAGCAGACGCACAGATACGCAGTATTTT. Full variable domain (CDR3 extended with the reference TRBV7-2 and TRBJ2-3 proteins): GAGVSQSPSNKVTEKGKDVELRCDPISGHTALYWYRQSLGQGLEFLIYFQGNSAPDKSGLPSDRFSAERTGGSVSTLTIQRTQQEDSAVYLCASSRRTDTQYFGPGTRLTVL.